This T cell receptor (beta chain) was observed in a study of T cell responses to AZD1222 COVID-19 vaccine. As for the study in general: Second-dose intervals near 4 or 12 weeks were combined.

Points on this clone: Its antigen remains unidentified.

Per germline, CDR1 MNHEY and CDR2 SVGAGI. The CDR3 consists of 14 residues. Trimming cost V 10 bases and J 0 bases; bases outside gene matches: 8. General observations from the study: At baseline, seropositivity was found in only a handful of AZD1222 recipients. Clonal diversity may have been underestimated in mostly white British donors. Without day 14 samples, only post-peak T cell repertoires were studied.

Clones were sequenced by immunoSEQ multiplex PCR, and TCRdb holds only the in-frame ones, with some missing. The profile shows about 140,000 clones, about 91% of them singletons. This chain connects TRBV6-5 to TRBJ1-1, with 7 bases that match TRBD1. The sample in question was peripheral blood, obtained on day 0 of AZD1222 vaccination. This receptor was taken from an adult in good health. DNA of the CDR3: TGTGCCAACCGGGGGGGACAGATGAACACTGAAGCTTTCTTT. Protein: CANRGGQMNTEAFF.